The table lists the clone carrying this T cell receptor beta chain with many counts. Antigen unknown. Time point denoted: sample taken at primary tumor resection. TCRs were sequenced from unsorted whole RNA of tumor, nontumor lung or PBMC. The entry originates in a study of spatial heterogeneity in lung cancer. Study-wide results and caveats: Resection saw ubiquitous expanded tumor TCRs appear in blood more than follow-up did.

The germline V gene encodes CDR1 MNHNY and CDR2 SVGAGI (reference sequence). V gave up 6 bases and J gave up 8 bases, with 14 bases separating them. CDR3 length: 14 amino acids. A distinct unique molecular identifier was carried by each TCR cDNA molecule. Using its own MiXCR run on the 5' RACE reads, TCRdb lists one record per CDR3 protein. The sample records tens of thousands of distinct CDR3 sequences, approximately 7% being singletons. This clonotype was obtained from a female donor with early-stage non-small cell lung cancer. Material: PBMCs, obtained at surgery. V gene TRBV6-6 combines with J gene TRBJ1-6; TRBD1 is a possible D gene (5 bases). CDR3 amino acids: CASRGSGGDSPLHF. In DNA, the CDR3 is TGTGCCAGCAGGGGTTCTGGGGGGGATTCACCCCTCCACTTT.